The 24 T cell receptor beta chains given below trace back to one sample, sequenced in a study of shared T cell receptors in the human thymus. The protocol was immunoSEQ multiplex PCR, while the TCRdb copy is restricted to in-frame clones and leaves out a portion. Among 450,000 to 650,000 clones listed, 75% to 85% were seen once. These same data were also listed under a study on human thymus T cells.

Sample: thymocytes. The origin of the receptors is a boy less than two years old with a congenital heart defect.

A note on this clone: Sequence at one end of the junction differs from germline and may be a read error. The chain recombines TRBV18 with TRBJ2-7; 15 bases are a match to TRBD2. The length of the CDR3 is 18 residues. Germline CDR1 and CDR2: KGHSH and LQKENI. The CDR3, as DNA: TGTGCCAGCCCACCCCGGGGACTAGCGGGAGGATCGACCTACGAGCAGTACTTC. Protein: CASPPRGLAGGSTYEQYF. Looking up the rest from reference TRBV18 and TRBJ2-7 gives the full variable domain: NAGVMQNPRHLVRRRGQEARLRCSPMKGHSHVYWYRQLPEEGLKFMVYLQKENIIDESGMPKERFSAEFPKEGPSILRIQQVVRGDSAAYFCASPPRGLAGGSTYEQYFGPGTRLTVT.

The rearrangement joins TRBV4-3 to TRBJ2-1; D uncertain. Looked up from germline, CDR1 is LGHNA and CDR2 is YSLEER. The CDR3 runs 13 residues. V was clipped by 3 bases and J by 6 bases, with 9 bases between them. CDR3 sequence reads: CASSQRICNEQFF. The DNA of the CDR3 is TGCGCCAGCAGCCAGAGGATTTGCAATGAGCAGTTCTTC.

The CDR3 DNA reads as TGTGCCAGCAGCAGCCCAGGGACTAGCGGGAAAGATACGCAGTATTTT. This encodes CASSSPGTSGKDTQYF. The rearrangement uses TRBV9 and TRBJ2-3; 13 bases line up with TRBD2. Germline assignment: CDR1 SGDLS and CDR2 YYNGEE. The CDR3 length is 16 residues. The trim removed 4 bases at V and 5 bases at J, leaving 7 bases unmatched.

This clone occurred a few times. The chain carries TRBV4-1 and TRBJ2-1, with D uncertain. This CDR3 spans 16 amino acids. Trimming stripped 2 bases from V and 0 bases from J, with 11 bases between. Germline V lookup: CDR1 MGHRA, CDR2 YSYEKL. The CDR3 spells CASSQPYQRSYNEQFF. CDR3 bases: TGCGCCAGCAGCCAACCGTACCAGCGCTCCTACAATGAGCAGTTCTTC.

The chain recombines TRBV4-2 with TRBJ2-2; maybe TRBD2 (5 bases). V was clipped by 4 bases and J by 4 bases, with 19 bases between them. The germline V gene encodes CDR1 LGHNA and CDR2 YNFKEQ. The CDR3 is made up of 17 amino acids. The CDR3 reads CASSLPFRGLSTGELFF. The DNA for the CDR3 is TGTGCCAGCAGCCTACCCTTTCGCGGGCTCAGCACCGGGGAGCTGTTTTTT.

The chain carries TRBV13 and TRBJ2-5; D remains ambiguous. The DNA end is more similar to TRBJ2-7, so the J call may be wrong. CDR3 length equals 11 residues. Germline-derived CDR1 and CDR2 are PRHDT and FYEKMQ (reference sequence). CDR3 nucleotides: TGTGCCAGCAGCCTCAGGAACGAGCAGTACTTC. Amino acids: CASSLRNEQYF.

This clone has more than one count but fewer than ten. The chain uses TRBV19 and TRBJ1-2, with a tentative D call TRBD1 (5 bases). The germline CDR1 and CDR2 sequences are LNHDA and SQIVND (reference sequence). V shed 5 bases and J shed 7 bases, with 14 bases lying between them. This CDR3 comprises 13 residues. In DNA form, the CDR3 reads TGTGCCAGTAGTGGCAGGGAACGTTGTGGCTACACCTTC. It translates to CASSGRERCGYTF.

This clone has more than one count but fewer than ten. The CDR3 DNA reads TGTGCCAGCAGCTTGGCACAGTTCTCCTACGAGCAGTACTTC. Translated, it gives CASSLAQFSYEQYF. The genes are TRBV5-8 and TRBJ2-7; D not resolved. The CDR3 runs to 14 residues. Germline CDR1 reads SGHTS; CDR2 reads YDEGEE. V was pared by 0 bases and J by 0 bases, with 7 bases between. The variable domain in full, with the rest retrieved from reference TRBV5-8 and TRBJ2-7, is EAGVTQSPTHLIKTRGQQATLRCSPISGHTSVYWYQQALGLGLQFLLWYDEGEERNRGNFPPRFSGRQFPNYSSELNVNALELEDSALYLCASSLAQFSYEQYFGPGTRLTVT.

This clone was counted a single time. The chain is built from TRBV14 and TRBJ2-7; 10 bases are shared with TRBD2. In germline, CDR1 is SGHDN, CDR2 FVKESK. After removal of 4 bases from V and 3 bases from J, the junction contained 9 bases not matched to a gene. The CDR3 spans 16 residues. The CDR3 loop reads CASSPSEREGCYEQYF. In DNA, the CDR3 is TGTGCCAGCAGCCCCTCGGAGCGGGAGGGTTGCTACGAGCAGTACTTC. Combining the CDR3 with reference TRBV14 and TRBJ2-7 gives the whole variable domain EAGVTQFPSHSVIEKGQTVTLRCDPISGHDNLYWYRRVMGKEIKFLLHFVKESKQDESGMPNNRFLAERTGGTYSTLKVQPAELEDSGVYFCASSPSEREGCYEQYFGPGTRLTVT.

The chain recombines TRBV7-2 with TRBJ2-5; weak D call: TRBD2 (7 bases). This CDR3 is built from 16 residues. The germline gives CDR1 SGHTA, CDR2 FQGNSA. Trimming removed 4 bases at V and 4 bases at J, with 19 bases between. The CDR3 reads CASSSEGGGLAETQYF. The CDR3 bases are TGTGCCAGCAGCTCAGAGGGGGGGGGCTTGGCAGAGACCCAGTACTTC.

The V call is TRBV9, the J call TRBJ2-7; D might be TRBD2 (6 bases). The germline V and J ends were trimmed by 1 base and 2 bases, with 10 bases remaining between them. This CDR3 comprises 14 residues. Germline lookup yields CDR1 SGDLS and CDR2 YYNGEE. CDR3 in DNA: TGTGCCAGCAGCGTAACGGACTACCCCTACGAGCAGTACTTC. It is translated as CASSVTDYPYEQYF.

This clone turned up a few times. This chain links TRBV11-3 with TRBJ2-7; tentatively, D is TRBD1 (7 bases). The CDR3 is 14 residues long. V was trimmed by 5 bases and J by 5 bases, leaving 16 bases between them. CDR1 SGHNT and CDR2 YENEEA come from the germline V gene. CDR3 residues: CASSPPTGRHEQYF. CDR3 DNA: TGTGCCAGCAGCCCGCCGACAGGGAGGCACGAGCAGTACTTC. The full variable domain, in which reference TRBV11-3 and TRBJ2-7 provide the parts outside the CDR3, is EAGVVQSPRYKIIEKKQPVAFWCNPISGHNTLYWYLQNLGQGPELLIRYENEEAVDDSQLPKDRFSAERLKGVDSTLKIQPAELGDSAVYLCASSPPTGRHEQYFGPGTRLTVT.

This clone was detected only a few times. V is TRBV18 and J is TRBJ2-7; 8 bases are shared with TRBD1. J lost 0 bases, V lost 3 bases, and 7 bases had no gene match. There are 16 residues in the CDR3. CDR1 is KGHSH, CDR2 LQKENI, per germline. CDR3 loop: CASSPTGERASYEQYF. The CDR3 nucleotides read TGTGCCAGCTCACCGACAGGGGAGCGGGCCTCCTACGAGCAGTACTTC.

The V and J genes are TRBV7-2 and TRBJ2-7, with 7 bases that match TRBD2. Per the germline V gene, CDR1 is SGHTA and CDR2 is FQGNSA. J was trimmed by 0 bases and V by 4 bases; bases with no gene match: 3. The CDR3 contains 14 residues. CDR3 in DNA: TGTGCCAGCAGCTACCGGGACTACTCCTACGAGCAGTACTTC. Translated, it gives CASSYRDYSYEQYF.

In its sample, this clone was seen a few times. The V call is TRBV4-3, the J call TRBJ2-3; TRBD2 matches at 12 bases. The CDR3 spans 16 residues. In germline, CDR1 is LGHNA, CDR2 YSLEER. The J segment lost 6 bases and the V segment lost 1 base, leaving 5 bases of the junction unmatched. CDR3 sequence reads: CASSQVGLAGTDTQYF. CDR3 DNA sequence: TGCGCCAGCAGCCAAGTAGGACTAGCGGGAACCGATACGCAGTATTTT.

V usage is TRBV7-2 and J usage is TRBJ2-5, with TRBD1 identical over 8 bases. CDR3 length: 14 amino acids. V trimming: 4 bases; J trimming: 10 bases; junction bases outside the gene matches: 11. Germline CDR1 and CDR2: SGHTA and FQGNSA. The CDR3 bases are TGTGCCAGCAGCTGCGAGGACAGGGCGAAGTACCAGTACTTC. It specifies CASSCEDRAKYQYF.

The rearrangement uses TRBV5-6 and TRBJ1-1; 10 positions agree with TRBD1. The CDR3 extends over 14 amino acids. V trimming: 5 bases; J trimming: 3 bases; junction bases outside the gene matches: 4. CDR1 and CDR2 (germline): SGHDT, YYEEEE. For the CDR3, the DNA is TGTGCCAGCAGGGGACAGGGGAGGGACACTGAAGCTTTCTTT. Protein: CASRGQGRDTEAFF.

The chain employs TRBV7-9 and TRBJ2-3, with 10 nucleotides matching TRBD2. J was trimmed by 1 base and V by 5 bases; bases with no gene match: 6. This CDR3 spans 16 amino acids. Germline V gene lookup returns CDR1 SEHNR and CDR2 FQNEAQ (reference sequence). The CDR3 sequence: CASSIPGTSGTDTQYF. CDR3 nucleotide sequence: TGTGCCAGCAGCATACCCGGGACTAGCGGCACAGATACGCAGTATTTT.

The chain links TRBV29-1 to TRBJ2-3; TRBD1 matches at 7 bases. With 4 bases clipped from V and 0 bases from J, the junction kept 4 bases outside the gene matches. The length of the CDR3 is 14 residues. Germline assignment: CDR1 SQVTM and CDR2 ANQGSEA. CDR3 in amino acids: CSVAPGQSTDTQYF. The CDR3 DNA follows: TGCAGCGTTGCACCGGGACAGAGCACAGATACGCAGTATTTT.

The V call is TRBV19, the J call TRBJ2-5, with D possibly TRBD2 on 6 matching bases. The CDR3 sequence is 14 residues long. Trimming shortened V by 6 bases and J by 5 bases, and 16 bases separated the two germline ends. The germline V gene has CDR1 LNHDA and CDR2 SQIVND (reference sequence). The DNA for the CDR3 is TGTGCCAGTAGAAGTTTGCGGGGAAGGGAGACCCAGTACTTC. This encodes CASRSLRGRETQYF.

Only a few counts were recorded for this clone. This chain joins TRBV5-1 and TRBJ2-2, with a weak D call TRBD2 (6 bases). V was clipped by 2 bases and J by 2 bases, with 10 bases between them. Germline V gene sequence: CDR1 SGHRS, CDR2 YFSETQ. The CDR3 spans 15 residues. The CDR3 nucleotides are TGCGCCAGCAGCTTCTCCGGGGGAAACACCGGGGAGCTGTTTTTT. Protein product: CASSFSGGNTGELFF. Drawing the rest from reference TRBV5-1 and TRBJ2-2, the complete variable domain is KAGVTQTPRYLIKTRGQQVTLSCSPISGHRSVSWYQQTPGQGLQFLFEYFSETQRNKGNFPGRFSGRQFSNSRSEMNVSTLELGDSALYLCASSFSGGNTGELFFGEGSRLTVL.

The chain combines TRBV28 with TRBJ2-2, with 13 nucleotides matching TRBD2. V lost 8 bases to trimming and J lost 3 bases; unmatched junction nucleotides: 9. CDR3 length equals 17 residues. Germline values: CDR1 MDHEN, CDR2 SYDVKM. CDR3 DNA: TGTGCCAGCTTGGAGGGACTAGCGGGAAGAGACACCGGGGAGCTGTTTTTT. Residues: CASLEGLAGRDTGELFF.

V usage is TRBV7-6 and J usage is TRBJ1-1; D is unclear. The CDR3 totals 13 residues. V lost 2 bases and J 3 bases, leaving 7 bases between the germline ends. Germline lookup yields CDR1 SGHVS and CDR2 FNYEAQ. The CDR3 loop is CASSLFEDTEAFF. CDR3 in DNA: TGTGCCAGCAGCTTATTTGAGGACACTGAAGCTTTCTTT.

The gene calls are TRBV9 and TRBJ2-1; TRBD2 matches 11 bases. Germline V gives CDR1 SGDLS, CDR2 YYNGEE. The V and J ends lost 4 bases and 3 bases, in that order; junction bases with no gene match: 12. The CDR3 runs to 18 residues. CDR3: CASSTQTTSGGRYNEQFF. In nucleotides, the CDR3 is TGTGCCAGCAGCACCCAAACCACTAGCGGGGGACGCTACAATGAGCAGTTCTTC.